The rows below give T cell receptor beta chains drawn from one sample of a study of blood T cell repertoires in COVID-19. Data came from immunoSEQ multiplex PCR; TCRdb stores just in-frame clones and leaves some out. The profile covers over 200,000 clones, with around four fifths appearing a single time and roughly 5.8% taken by the ten largest. The sample consisted of peripheral blood. These receptors were collected from a man older than 75 with acute or convalescent COVID-19. The conserved cysteine and the conserved F or W are not part of the CDR3 here. The listing skips clone size in some rows; elsewhere it reads once, few, many or a size class.

>TRBJ1-4|13|TRBV4-1|-
ASSQETATNEKLF
>TRBJ2-5|14|TRBV3-1/TRBV3-2|-
ASSQDGGRGVWTQY
>TRBJ1-1|11|TRBV11-2|-
ASSLDRTAEAF
>TRBJ1-5|14|TRBV3-1/TRBV3-2|-
ASSQERQPGRQPQH
>TRBJ2-7|11|TRBV28|-
ASSTQTGEVQY
>TRBJ2-2|11|TRBV3-1/TRBV3-2|-
ASSQGGIGELF
>TRBJ2-3|13|TRBV15|-
ATLQGPSSTDTQY
>TRBJ2-7|9|TRBV5-8|-
ASSLAYEQY
>TRBJ2-2|14|TRBV18|-
ASSPWLAGNTGELF
>TRBJ1-4|14|TRBV14|once
ASSQRQGATNEKLF
>TRBJ1-2|11|TRBV19|once
ASSTGQYYGYT
>TRBJ2-1|8|TRBV25-1|-
ASSRNEQF
>TRBJ2-5|10|TRBV24-1|few
ATGTDLGTQY
>TRBJ1-3|11|TRBV11-1|-
ASSSGLGNTIY
>TRBJ1-1|12|TRBV18|-
ASSPGTGGTEAF
>TRBJ2-6|17|TRBV5-1|-
ASSLSGTSGGSGANVLT
>TRBJ1-6|13|TRBV9|-
ASSVDHRGNSPLH
>TRBJ2-2|13|TRBV24-1|-
ATSEVAWDTGELF
>TRBJ2-1|13|TRBV7-6|-
ASSPSGSVADEQF
>TRBJ2-3|14|TRBV7-2|-
ASSSHTSGGTDTQY
>TRBJ2-7|12|TRBV5-1|-
ASSLTLGINEQY
>TRBJ1-3|12|TRBV5-1|few
ASSIGPSGNTIY
>TRBJ2-1|13|TRBV25-1|few
ASSETVGSYNEQF
>TRBJ2-7|13|TRBV2|once
ASSEATGTGYEQY
>TRBJ1-1|12|TRBV5-1|-
ASSQGLPNTEAF
>TRBJ1-1|13|TRBV18|few
ASSPLGRVYTEAF
>TRBJ2-3|13|TRBV7-2|once
ASSLGRDSQGTQY
>TRBJ2-5|13|TRBV5-1|-
ASSLAGGVEETQY
>TRBJ2-5|14|TRBV4-1|-
ASSQVTSGREETQY
>TRBJ2-1|11|TRBV7-2|-
ASSLGLYNEQF
>TRBJ2-7|12|TRBV18|-
ASSPQGLIGEQY
>TRBJ1-3|14|TRBV14|-
ASSQISDRWGNTIY
>TRBJ2-5|13|TRBV11-2|-
ASSLDRGLLETQY
>TRBJ1-4|12|TRBV5-1|-
ASSPGTGDEKLF
>TRBJ1-1|13|TRBV7-9|-
ASSLDGRMNTEAF
>TRBJ2-5|10|TRBV7-8|-
ASSLYTGTQY
>TRBJ1-1|13|TRBV18|once
ASSPYQLVNTEAF
>TRBJ1-5|12|TRBV28|-
ASSLGTSNQPQH
>TRBJ1-2|14|TRBV6-1|once
ASSGRQGALNYGYT
>TRBJ2-7|12|TRBV7-2|-
ASSRGQGGYEQY
>TRBJ2-3|13|TRBV5-4|-
ASSSGTRSPDTQY
>TRBJ2-5|13|TRBV2|-
ASSESLGSQETQY
>TRBJ1-1|13|TRBV5-4|-
ASSTPGQGNTEAF
>TRBJ2-3|14|TRBV5-1|once
ASSPGTSGTTDTQY
>TRBJ1-6|13|TRBV3-1/TRBV3-2|-
ASSQVGQNNSPLH
>TRBJ2-1|12|TRBV19|-
ASSRQEFYNEQF
>TRBJ2-5|11|TRBV28|-
ASSSGQQETQY
>TRBJ2-1|15|TRBV19|-
ASSIPLGLAGGNEQF
>TRBJ2-7|12|TRBV6-5|-
ASSYDRQSYEQY